The 14 T cell receptor beta chains presented below share a single source sample, sequenced in a study of T cells in localized non-small cell lung cancer. Clones were sequenced by immunoSEQ multiplex PCR, and TCRdb holds only the in-frame ones, with some missing. The sample lists tens of thousands of clones, about 81% occurring once. The sequencing used peripheral blood, collected before any cancer treatment. The receptors were sampled from a woman aged 35-70 years with stage I lung adenocarcinoma.

The V and J genes are TRBV11-2 and TRBJ1-2; no reliable D call. The germline gives CDR1 SGHAT, CDR2 FQNNGV. The CDR3 extends over 13 amino acids. The ends were cut back, 5 bases at V and 5 bases at J, with 12 bases in the middle. CDR3 sequence: CASSHGLKYGYTF. CDR3 coding DNA: TGTGCCAGCAGCCACGGTCTAAAGTATGGCTACACCTTC.

V usage is TRBV5-8 and J usage is TRBJ2-5; 7 bases match TRBD2. Germline V gene data show CDR1 as SGHTS and CDR2 as YDEGEE. The CDR3 has 15 residues. V trimming: 4 bases; J trimming: 5 bases; junction bases outside the gene matches: 11. The CDR3 sequence is CASSRGLAEGETQYF. The DNA for the CDR3 is TGTGCCAGCAGCCGGGGTCTAGCGGAGGGGGAGACCCAGTACTTC.

The CDR3 reads CASSLIAGDQETQYF. The DNA for the CDR3 is TGCGCCAGCAGCTTGATAGCGGGGGATCAAGAGACCCAGTACTTC. This sequence joins TRBV5-1 and TRBJ2-5; 9 bases map to TRBD2. CDR1 and CDR2 (germline): SGHRS, YFSETQ. The junction had 3 bases not matched to a gene; V was cut back by 1 base and J by 2 bases. CDR3 length: 15 amino acids.

V is TRBV6-5 and J is TRBJ2-5, with D possibly being TRBD2 (5 bases). In germline, CDR1 is MNHEY, CDR2 SVGAGI. CDR3 length: 16 amino acids. V was clipped by 4 bases and J by 7 bases, with 22 bases between them. Written as DNA, the CDR3 is TGTGCCAGCAGTTCGGGTGCGAGCGGTTCCAAGGGGACCCAGTACTTC. It yields the protein CASSSGASGSKGTQYF.

The rearrangement uses TRBV18 and TRBJ2-3; the D gene is possibly TRBD1 (6 bases). Trimming shortened V by 6 bases and J by 2 bases, and 9 bases separated the two germline ends. Germline-derived CDR1 and CDR2 are KGHSH and LQKENI. The CDR3 runs 13 residues. For the CDR3, the DNA is TGTGCCAGCTCGAGGGACATCACAGATACGCAGTATTTT. The encoded protein is CASSRDITDTQYF.

The chain couples TRBV19 to TRBJ1-3, with D possibly matching TRBD1 (5 bases). Germline V gives CDR1 LNHDA, CDR2 SQIVND (reference sequence). There are 13 residues in the CDR3. The chain's CDR3 is CAVGAVPGNTIYF. CDR3 bases: TGTGCTGTAGGGGCAGTCCCTGGAAACACCATATATTTT.

Here the CDR3 reads CASSTEKTGSPLHF. DNA of the CDR3: TGTGCCAGCTCCACGGAGAAAACTGGGTCACCCCTCCACTTT. V is TRBV2 and J is TRBJ1-6, with D hard to call. This CDR3 has 14 amino acids. The germline V and J ends were trimmed by 8 bases and 10 bases, with 18 bases remaining between them. CDR1 is SNHLY and CDR2 is FYNNEI in the germline V gene.

This clone is a singleton in its sample. This sequence joins TRBV7-7 and TRBJ2-2; D might be TRBD2 (5 bases). CDR3 length: 15 residues. The V end was cut by 1 base, the J end by 5 bases, with 11 bases between. In germline, CDR1 is SSHAT, CDR2 FNYEAQ (reference sequence). CDR3 in DNA: TGTGCCAGCAGCTTAGGATGGCCGGGGACCGGGGAGCTGTTTTTT. This gives the protein CASSLGWPGTGELFF. Variable domain in full (rest from reference TRBV7-7 and TRBJ2-2): GAGVSQSPRYKVTKRGQDVTLRCDPISSHATLYWYQQALGQGPEFLTYFNYEAQPDKSGLPSDRFSAERPEGSISTLTIQRTEQRDSAMYRCASSLGWPGTGELFFGEGSRLTVL.

Turning to this clone: The sample carries other DNA sequences with the same CDR3. The chain carries TRBV6-6 and TRBJ1-1, with D perhaps matching TRBD1 (5 bases). Germline lookup yields CDR1 MNHNY and CDR2 SVGAGI (reference sequence). With 0 bases removed from V and 1 base from J, the gap between germline ends came to 9 bases. The CDR3 consists of 15 residues. Here the CDR3 DNA reads TGTGCCAGCAGTTACTCTCCCGGACAGAACACTGAAGCTTTCTTT. It translates to CASSYSPGQNTEAFF.

Only one count was recorded for this clone. The rearrangement links TRBV4-3 to TRBJ1-2; 11 nucleotides match TRBD1. CDR3 length equals 14 residues. Germline CDR1 and CDR2: LGHNA and YSLEER. V shed 4 bases, J shed 5 bases, and the junction held 3 bases outside the gene matches. As DNA, the CDR3 is TGCGCCAGCAGCCGGGGACAGGGGGGATATGGCTACACCTTC. Its protein is CASSRGQGGYGYTF.

V usage is TRBV6-5 and J usage is TRBJ1-2; D unclear. Germline V gene sequence: CDR1 MNHEY, CDR2 SVGAGI. This CDR3 contains 14 residues. CDR3: CSAGGSRTNYGYTF. For the CDR3, the DNA is TGTAGCGCAGGCGGGAGCCGCACTAACTATGGCTACACCTTC.

The chain links TRBV27 to TRBJ1-1, with 7 bases fitting TRBD1. Germline V gene sequence: CDR1 MNHEY, CDR2 SMNVEV (reference sequence). Trimming at V came to 4 bases and at J to 0 bases, leaving 11 bases not matched to a gene. This CDR3 has 17 residues. Here the CDR3 DNA reads TGTGCCAGCAGTTCGGGGCCGGGACAGATCATGAACACTGAAGCTTTCTTT. Translation: CASSSGPGQIMNTEAFF.

The gene calls are TRBV4-3 and TRBJ2-2; a possible D gene is TRBD1 (5 bases). Trimming left V 4 bases short and J 2 bases short, with 14 bases between. The CDR3 is 16 amino acids. Germline V gives CDR1 LGHNA, CDR2 YSLEER. The CDR3 bases are TGCGCCAGCAGCCGGTCGATGACAGCCAACACCGGGGAGCTGTTTTTT. It codes for CASSRSMTANTGELFF.

This chain uses TRBV27 with TRBJ2-7; tentatively, D is TRBD1 or TRBD2 (5 bases each). This CDR3 is 16 amino acids long. Trimming removed 2 bases at V and 0 bases at J, with 14 bases between. Per germline, CDR1 MNHEY and CDR2 SMNVEV (reference sequence). DNA for the CDR3: TGTGCCAGCAGTTTAAAGGCCGGGACGCACTCCTACGAGCAGTACTTC. It encodes CASSLKAGTHSYEQYF.